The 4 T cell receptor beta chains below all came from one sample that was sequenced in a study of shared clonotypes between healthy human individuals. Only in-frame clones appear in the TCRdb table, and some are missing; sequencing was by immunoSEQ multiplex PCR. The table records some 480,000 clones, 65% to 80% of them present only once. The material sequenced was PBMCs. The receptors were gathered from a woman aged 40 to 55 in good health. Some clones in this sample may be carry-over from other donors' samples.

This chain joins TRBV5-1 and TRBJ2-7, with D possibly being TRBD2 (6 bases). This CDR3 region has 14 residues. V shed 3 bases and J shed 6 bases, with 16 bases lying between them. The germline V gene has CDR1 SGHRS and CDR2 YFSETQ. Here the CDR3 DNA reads TGCGCCAGCAGCTCGGACGGGCTGGGAGGCGAGCAGTACTTC. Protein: CASSSDGLGGEQYF.

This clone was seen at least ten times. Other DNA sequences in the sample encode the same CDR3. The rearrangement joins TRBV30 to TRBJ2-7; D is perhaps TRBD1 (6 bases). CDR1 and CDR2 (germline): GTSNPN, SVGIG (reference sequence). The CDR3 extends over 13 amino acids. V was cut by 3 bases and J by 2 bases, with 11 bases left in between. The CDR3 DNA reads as TGTGCCTGGAGCCGGGACACCCCCTACGAGCAGTACTTC. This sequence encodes CAWSRDTPYEQYF. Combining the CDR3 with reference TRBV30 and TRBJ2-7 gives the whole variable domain SQTIHQWPATLVQPVGSPLSLECTVEGTSNPNLYWYRQAAGRGLQLLFYSVGIGQISSEVPQNLSASRPQDRQFILSSKKLLLSDSGFYLCAWSRDTPYEQYFGPGTRLTVT.

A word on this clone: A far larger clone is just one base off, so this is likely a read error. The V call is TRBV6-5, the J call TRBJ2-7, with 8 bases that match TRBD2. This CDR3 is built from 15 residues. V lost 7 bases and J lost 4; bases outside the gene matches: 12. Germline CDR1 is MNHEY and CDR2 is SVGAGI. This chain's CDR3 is CASNPAGVLTYEQYF. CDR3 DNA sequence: TGTGCCAGCAATCCAGCGGGAGTACTGACATACGAGCAGTACTTC.

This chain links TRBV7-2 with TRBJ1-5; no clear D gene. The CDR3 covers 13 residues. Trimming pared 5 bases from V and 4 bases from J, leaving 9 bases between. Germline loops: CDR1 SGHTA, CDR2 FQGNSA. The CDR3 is CASSPDQNQPQHF. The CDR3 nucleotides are TGTGCCAGCAGCCCGGACCAAAATCAGCCCCAGCATTTT.